The clone carrying this T cell receptor (beta chain) was observed a handful of times. Its antigen is still unknown. With V trimmed by 7 bases and J by 10 bases, 9 bases remained unmatched. This CDR3 spans 13 amino acids. Germline V gene lookup returns CDR1 LNHDA and CDR2 SQIVND (reference sequence). The single heparinised draw taken from each donor contained about 100 mL of blood on average. The investigators reverse transcribed all of the isolated RNA, so they sequenced expressed TCRB transcripts. The assay was immunoSEQ multiplex PCR, and TCRdb's table has in-frame clones only and misses some. The sample consists of some 200,000 clones, about a sixth of them appearing once. The entry originates in a study of beta chain features in type 1 diabetes. Study-wide findings and caveats: In every one of the four CD4+ subsets, TCRB CDR3s were moderately but significantly shorter in Type 1 diabetes patients.

This sequence joins TRBV19 and TRBJ2-1; 8 positions agree with TRBD2. The receptor was isolated from a man aged 30 to 39 with type 1 diabetes. The specimen was naive CD4+ T cells from blood. CDR3 sequence reads: CASNPSGGMEQFF. CDR3 sequence (DNA): TGTGCCAGTAACCCTTCGGGGGGGATGGAGCAGTTCTTC.